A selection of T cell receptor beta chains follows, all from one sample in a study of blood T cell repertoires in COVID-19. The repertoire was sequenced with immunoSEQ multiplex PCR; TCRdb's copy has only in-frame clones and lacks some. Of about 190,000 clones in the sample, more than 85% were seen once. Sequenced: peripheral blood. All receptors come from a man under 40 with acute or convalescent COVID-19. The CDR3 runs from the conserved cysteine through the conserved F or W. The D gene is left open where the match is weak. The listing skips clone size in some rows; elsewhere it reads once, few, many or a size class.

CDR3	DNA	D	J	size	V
CASGEGSPLHF	TGTGCCAGCGGGGAGGGCTCACCCCTCCACTTT	NA	TRBJ1-6	few	TRBV9
CASSSRDTQYF	TGTGCCAGCAGCTCCCGGGATACGCAGTATTTT	NA	TRBJ2-3	NA	TRBV11-2
CASSFRTSGRKDEQFF	TGCGCCAGCAGCTTTCGGACTAGCGGGAGGAAGGATGAGCAGTTCTTC	TRBD2	TRBJ2-1	NA	TRBV5-1
CASSVETGPVGYTF	TGTGCCAGCAGCGTAGAGACAGGGCCGGTTGGCTACACCTTC	TRBD1	TRBJ1-2	NA	TRBV9
CASSVSGDQETQYF	TGTGCCAGCAGCGTTTCAGGGGACCAAGAGACCCAGTACTTC	NA	TRBJ2-5	NA	TRBV9
CASSDMGRGGRGVYGYTF	TGTGCCAGCAGTGATATGGGGAGGGGAGGCAGGGGCGTTTATGGCTACACCTTC	NA	TRBJ1-2	NA	TRBV6-1
CASSHSTVGTQYF	TGCGCCAGCAGCCATTCGACAGTAGGGACGCAGTATTTT	NA	TRBJ2-3	NA	TRBV5-1
CASRKTEVSGNTIYF	TGTGCCAGCCGGAAGACAGAAGTATCTGGAAACACCATATATTTT	NA	TRBJ1-3	NA	TRBV7-9
CASSFVVRVNSPLHF	TGTGCCAGCAGTTTCGTCGTCAGGGTGAATTCACCCCTCCACTTT	NA	TRBJ1-6	NA	TRBV28
CASRRGGENNSPLHF	TGTGCCAGCAGAAGGGGGGGGGAGAATAATTCACCCCTCCACTTT	NA	TRBJ1-6	NA	TRBV6-5
CASSGNRALDSPLHF	TGTGCCAGCAGCGGTAACAGGGCCCTAGATTCACCCCTCCACTTT	NA	TRBJ1-6	few	TRBV6-5
CASSHGDSRETQYF	TGTGCCAGCAGCCATGGGGACAGCCGAGAGACCCAGTACTTC	TRBD1	TRBJ2-5	NA	TRBV3-1/TRBV3-2
CAISEGPGRNTEAFF	TGTGCCATCAGTGAAGGTCCGGGGAGGAACACTGAAGCTTTCTTT	NA	TRBJ1-1	NA	TRBV10-3
CASRINRGNYEQYF	TGCGCCAGCAGAATAAACAGGGGGAACTACGAGCAGTACTTC	TRBD1	TRBJ2-7	once	TRBV5-1
CASSPKGLFSGNTIYF	TGTGCCAGCAGCCCTAAGGGACTCTTCTCTGGAAACACCATATATTTT	NA	TRBJ1-3	NA	TRBV11-2
CATSGPFLNEQFF	TGTGCCACCAGCGGCCCTTTCCTGAATGAGCAGTTCTTC	NA	TRBJ2-1	NA	TRBV15
CASSVGTHSLGELFF	TGTGCCAGCAGCGTGGGGACTCATAGTCTGGGGGAGCTGTTTTTT	NA	TRBJ2-2	NA	TRBV9
CASSPPGDGYTF	TGTGCCAGCAGTCCCCCAGGGGATGGCTACACCTTC	NA	TRBJ1-2	NA	TRBV12-3/TRBV12-4
CASSWGQDGAGANVLTF	TGTGCCAGCAGCTGGGGACAGGATGGGGCTGGGGCCAACGTCCTGACTTTC	TRBD1	TRBJ2-6	NA	TRBV5-5
CASSPGGSGGLYEQYF	TGTGCCAGCAGCCCCGGAGGGAGCGGGGGGTTATACGAGCAGTACTTC	TRBD2	TRBJ2-7	NA	TRBV5-4
CASRPGAAASPLHF	TGTGCCAGCAGACCAGGGGCGGCAGCGTCACCCCTCCACTTT	NA	TRBJ1-6	NA	TRBV28
CASSVAPGQQGYGYTF	TGTGCCAGCAGCGTAGCTCCAGGACAGCAAGGGTATGGCTACACCTTC	NA	TRBJ1-2	once	TRBV9
CASSQDLVRRAYEQYF	TGCGCCAGCAGCCAAGATTTAGTGCGGCGGGCCTACGAGCAGTACTTC	NA	TRBJ2-7	NA	TRBV4-1
CASSQDLRQEHLNYGYTF	TGCGCCAGCAGCCAAGATCTGAGACAGGAACATCTCAACTATGGCTACACCTTC	NA	TRBJ1-2	NA	TRBV4-1
CASSSINEQYF	TGTGCCAGCAGCTCCATCAACGAGCAGTACTTC	NA	TRBJ2-7	few	TRBV3-1/TRBV3-2
CARSSRGQGFYGYTF	TGTGCCAGAAGCTCCCGAGGACAGGGATTCTATGGCTACACCTTC	TRBD1	TRBJ1-2	NA	TRBV5-3
CASSEVSSGTYEQYF	TGCGCCAGCAGTGAGGTGTCTAGCGGAACCTACGAGCAGTACTTC	TRBD2	TRBJ2-7	NA	TRBV10-2
CASSPRQGSYEQFF	TGTGCTAGCAGCCCCAGACAGGGGTCGTATGAGCAGTTCTTC	TRBD1	TRBJ2-1	NA	TRBV7-7
CASSFGREVYNEQFF	TGCGCCAGCAGCTTCGGGCGGGAGGTTTACAATGAGCAGTTCTTC	TRBD2	TRBJ2-1	NA	TRBV5-1
CASSEWGRTEAFF	TGCGCCAGCAGTGAATGGGGCAGGACTGAAGCTTTCTTT	NA	TRBJ1-1	NA	TRBV10-1
CASSAGIYGYTF	TGTGCCAGCAGTGCCGGGATCTATGGCTACACCTTC	NA	TRBJ1-2	NA	TRBV28
CASSLQGAGNQPQHF	TGTGCCAGCAGCTTACAGGGGGCGGGCAATCAGCCCCAGCATTTT	TRBD1	TRBJ1-5	once	TRBV6-5
CASSLVGGTGQSYGYTF	TGTGCCAGCAGCTTAGTCGGGGGAACGGGACAGAGCTATGGCTACACCTTC	TRBD1	TRBJ1-2	NA	TRBV7-8
CASSLIAGEAGNTIYF	TGTGCCAGCAGCTTAATTGCTGGAGAGGCTGGAAACACCATATATTTT	NA	TRBJ1-3	NA	TRBV7-2
CAWGSTASWPQHF	TGTGCCTGGGGTTCGACAGCGTCATGGCCCCAGCATTTT	NA	TRBJ1-5	NA	TRBV30
CASSLVDSTYEQYF	TGTGCCAGCAGCTTGGTCGACAGTACCTACGAGCAGTACTTC	NA	TRBJ2-7	NA	TRBV5-6
CASSRSGRSGEQYF	TGTGCCAGCAGCCGTAGCGGGAGGTCGGGCGAGCAGTACTTC	TRBD2	TRBJ2-7	NA	TRBV11-2
CATSDLGGGNQPQHF	TGTGCCACCAGTGATTTAGGGGGAGGGAATCAGCCCCAGCATTTT	NA	TRBJ1-5	NA	TRBV24-1
CASSLGTGRTEAFF	TGTGCCAGCAGTCTCGGGACAGGGCGGACTGAAGCTTTCTTT	TRBD1	TRBJ1-1	once	TRBV27